This TCR beta chain was identified in a study of T cells expressing NK-cell markers. The CDR3 sequence is 16 residues long. The germline gives CDR1 SNHLY, CDR2 FYNNEI. TCRdb re-called the 5' RACE reads; every CDR3 protein appears as one record, without DNA. The sample includes some 340,000 distinct CDR3 sequences. This clonotype was sampled from a man between 18 and 69 years old in good health. Sequenced sample: blood T cells: a sorted CD56 or NKG2C T cell subset, CD4+ or CD8+ T cells, or bulk PBMC T cells (not recorded which). The chain uses TRBV2 and TRBJ1-5; with no DNA, the TCRdb D assignment of TRBD1 cannot be verified. The CDR3 loop is CASSPIGQAGNQPQHF.